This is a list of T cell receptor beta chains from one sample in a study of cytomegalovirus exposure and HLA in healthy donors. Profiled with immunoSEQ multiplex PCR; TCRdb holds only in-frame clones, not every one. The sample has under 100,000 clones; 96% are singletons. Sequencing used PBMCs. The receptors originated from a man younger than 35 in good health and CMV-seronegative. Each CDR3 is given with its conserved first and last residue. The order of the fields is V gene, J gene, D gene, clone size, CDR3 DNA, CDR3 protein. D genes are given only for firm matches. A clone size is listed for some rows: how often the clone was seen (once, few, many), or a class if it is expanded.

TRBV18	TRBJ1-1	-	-	TGTGCCAGCTCGCGGGGGGCACAAGTTAGCGACACTGAAGCTTTCTTT	CASSRGAQVSDTEAFF
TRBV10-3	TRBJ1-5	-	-	TGTGCCATCAGTGAGTCGAACAGGGCTGAAATCCAGCCCCAGCATTTT	CAISESNRAEIQPQHF
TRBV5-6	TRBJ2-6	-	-	TGTGCCAGCAGCTTGGGTACGGTCCGGGCCAACGTCCTGACTTTC	CASSLGTVRANVLTF
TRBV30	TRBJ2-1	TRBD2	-	TGTGCCTGGAGTAGTGGTATAGGAGGACTAGCGGGTCGAAGTACCTCCTACAATGAGCAGTTCTTC	CAWSSGIGGLAGRSTSYNEQFF
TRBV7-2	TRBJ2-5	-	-	TGTGCCAGCAGCCCAACAGGGTCGGAAGAGACCCAGTACTTC	CASSPTGSEETQYF
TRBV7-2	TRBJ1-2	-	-	TGTGCCAGCAGTCCCACCGGGACATTCCTTGGCTACACCTTC	CASSPTGTFLGYTF
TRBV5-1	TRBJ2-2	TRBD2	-	TGCGCCAGCAGCTGGAGGAAGCGGGAGATTGGCGGGGAGCTGTTTTTT	CASSWRKREIGGELFF
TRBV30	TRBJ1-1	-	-	TGTGCCTGGAAATGGGCGAACACTGAAGCTTTCTTT	CAWKWANTEAFF
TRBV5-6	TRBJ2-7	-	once	TGTGCCAGCAGCGGCCGGACAAGGGGATACGAGCAGTACTTC	CASSGRTRGYEQYF
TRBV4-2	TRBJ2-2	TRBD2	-	TGTGCCAGCAGCCAAGGGTTAGCGGGATGGGGCACCGGGGAGCTGTTTTTT	CASSQGLAGWGTGELFF
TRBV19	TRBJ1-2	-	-	TGTGCCAGTAGTTTACAGGGAAAGGAACTCAACTATGGCTACACCTTC	CASSLQGKELNYGYTF
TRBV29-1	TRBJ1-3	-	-	TGCAGCGCCGTAGCAGGGCCCTCTGGAAACACCATATATTTT	CSAVAGPSGNTIYF
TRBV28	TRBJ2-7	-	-	TGTGCCAGCAGTCGTAGGGGAGGGCAGTACTTC	CASSRRGGQYF
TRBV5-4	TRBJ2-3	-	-	TGTGCCAGCAGACGTCGGGGAGCAGATACGCAGTATTTT	CASRRRGADTQYF
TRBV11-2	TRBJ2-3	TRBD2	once	TGTGCCAGCAGCTTCTCTAGCGGGAGGGCCACAGATACGCAGTATTTT	CASSFSSGRATDTQYF
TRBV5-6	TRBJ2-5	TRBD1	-	TGTGCCAGCAGTTATACCGGGACAGGGGAACAAGAGACCCAGTACTTC	CASSYTGTGEQETQYF
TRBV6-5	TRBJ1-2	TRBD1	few	TGTGCCAGCAGTCGCCGGGACAGGGGTGGTGGCTACACCTTC	CASSRRDRGGGYTF
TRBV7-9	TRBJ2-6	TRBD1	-	TGTGCCAGCAGATCTACCGGGACAGGGGGCTTATCAGGGGCCAACGTCCTGACTTTC	CASRSTGTGGLSGANVLTF